Below, one T cell receptor beta chain is given with its context. Its antigen is not known. The entry originates in a study of shared clonotypes between healthy human individuals. General study findings and limits: When compared with the clonotypes that were shared by all four sorted-subset donors, the non-shared clonotypes turned out to have lower generation probabilities.

Each subset's genomic DNA was split evenly across several immunoSEQ plates. TCRdb keeps only in-frame clones here, not all; method: immunoSEQ multiplex PCR. The sample holds approximately 2,200,000 clones; roughly 91% are singletons and the top ten take 1.5% to 2%. Positively selected for CCR7, the CD45RO-negative cells used as naive CD8 cells excluded terminally differentiated effector memory CD45RA+ cells. The V and J ends lost 1 base and 1 base respectively, with 8 bases between them. The CDR3 sequence is 14 residues long. Germline assignment: CDR1 MNHEY and CDR2 SMNVEV (reference sequence). The chain recombines TRBV27 with TRBJ2-7; D gene unclear. The receptor's source is a man younger than 35 in good health. Some clones in this sample may be carry-over from other donors' samples. The sample consisted of naive CD8+ T cells from PBMCs. CDR3: CASSLYVGSYEQYF. The CDR3 DNA reads TGTGCCAGCAGTTTATACGTCGGGTCCTACGAGCAGTACTTC.